Presented here are 15 T cell receptor beta chains from one specimen sequenced in a study of cytomegalovirus exposure and HLA in healthy donors. A multiplex PCR was run with 60 Vbeta primers and 13 Jbeta primers. Using immunoSEQ multiplex PCR, the repertoire was profiled, and TCRdb retains in-frame clones only, with some absent. The table records over 100,000 clones, around 63% of them present only once. The sample consisted of PBMCs. These receptors came from a man aged 35 to 55 in good health and CMV-seropositive.

The V and J genes are TRBV5-6 and TRBJ2-1; 9 bases are shared with TRBD2. The CDR3 totals 16 residues. V lost 0 bases and J lost 5; bases outside the gene matches: 6. Germline CDR1 SGHDT, CDR2 YYEEEE. CDR3 amino acids: CASSLVSSGTHNEQFF. CDR3 coding DNA: TGTGCCAGCAGCTTGGTTTCTAGCGGGACTCACAATGAGCAGTTCTTC.

This clone has a handful of counts. The chain joins TRBV20-1 to TRBJ1-1; no firm D call. There are 11 residues in the CDR3. Per germline, CDR1 DFQATT and CDR2 SNEGSKA (reference sequence). The V and J ends lost 0 bases and 6 bases respectively, with 5 bases between them. The CDR3 loop reads CSAREKPEAFF. For the CDR3, the DNA is TGCAGTGCTAGAGAAAAGCCTGAAGCTTTCTTT.

The chain employs TRBV6-1 and TRBJ2-7; D is undetermined. CDR1 and CDR2 (germline): MNHNS, SASEGT. The V gene lost 3 bases and the J gene lost 0 bases, with 3 bases spanning the gap. The CDR3 is 12 amino acids. In DNA form, the CDR3 reads TGTGCCAGCAGTGACTACTCCTACGAGCAGTACTTC. As protein: CASSDYSYEQYF.

This chain uses TRBV5-4 with TRBJ1-1; the D gene is possibly TRBD1 (6 bases). CDR1 and CDR2 from the germline V gene are SGHNT and YYREEE (reference sequence). V lost 4 bases, J lost 3 bases, and 10 bases lay in between. CDR3 length: 13 amino acids. This chain's CDR3 is CASSDRLYTEAFF. CDR3 nucleotides: TGTGCCAGCAGCGACAGGTTGTACACTGAAGCTTTCTTT.

The chain has TRBV18 and TRBJ1-1; 7 bases are shared with TRBD1. This CDR3 is 15 amino acids long. V lost 8 bases to trimming and J lost 1 base; unmatched junction nucleotides: 10. Per the germline V gene, CDR1 is KGHSH and CDR2 is LQKENI. The CDR3 loop is CASARATGANTEAFF. In DNA form, the CDR3 reads TGTGCCAGCGCACGAGCAACAGGGGCGAACACTGAAGCTTTCTTT. Complete variable domain (other parts from reference TRBV18 and TRBJ1-1): NAGVMQNPRHLVRRRGQEARLRCSPMKGHSHVYWYRQLPEEGLKFMVYLQKENIIDESGMPKERFSAEFPKEGPSILRIQQVVRGDSAAYFCASARATGANTEAFFGQGTRLTVV.

The V gene is TRBV28, the J gene TRBJ2-1; a possible D gene is TRBD2 (6 bases). In germline, CDR1 is MDHEN, CDR2 SYDVKM. The CDR3 totals 16 residues. V lost 7 bases, J lost 1 base, and 17 bases lay in between. CDR3 coding DNA: TGTGCCAGCATCAGACGGGGAGGCGGGTCCTACAATGAGCAGTTCTTC. This gives the protein CASIRRGGGSYNEQFF.

The chain links TRBV6-5 to TRBJ2-6; weak D call: TRBD1 (6 bases). This CDR3 is built from 16 residues. V lost 2 bases to trimming and J lost 0 bases, with 8 bases between them. Per germline, CDR1 MNHEY and CDR2 SVGAGI. The CDR3 bases are TGTGCCAGCAGTTACGGACAGCACTCTGGGGCCAACGTCCTGACTTTC. This gives the protein CASSYGQHSGANVLTF.

The CDR3 nucleotides are TGTGCCAGCAGTGTTTTAGCGGGGGGCTACAATGAGCAGTTCTTC. Amino acid sequence: CASSVLAGGYNEQFF. J is TRBJ2-1 and V is TRBV6-4; 10 bases are shared with TRBD2. The CDR3 runs to 15 residues. Germline assignment: CDR1 MRHNA and CDR2 SNTAGT. V lost 4 bases and J lost 3; bases outside the gene matches: 3.

The CDR3 region is CAWDRQDEAFF. CDR3 DNA: TGTGCCTGGGACCGACAGGATGAAGCTTTCTTT. The chain combines TRBV30 with TRBJ1-1; tentatively, D is TRBD1 (6 bases). Trimming shortened V by 5 bases and J by 7 bases, and 11 bases separated the two germline ends. The CDR3 consists of 11 residues. The V gene's germline CDR1 is GTSNPN and CDR2 SVGIG (reference sequence).

J is TRBJ2-1 and V is TRBV28; 11 bases agree with TRBD2. With V trimmed by 5 bases and J by 4 bases, 7 bases remained unmatched. This CDR3 region has 16 residues. Germline assignment: CDR1 MDHEN and CDR2 SYDVKM. The CDR3 loop reads CASSPSGTSGYNEQFF. The CDR3 DNA follows: TGTGCCAGCAGTCCTTCCGGGACTAGCGGATACAATGAGCAGTTCTTC. Variable domain in full (rest from reference TRBV28 and TRBJ2-1): DVKVTQSSRYLVKRTGEKVFLECVQDMDHENMFWYRQDPGLGLRLIYFSYDVKMKEKGDIPEGYSVSREKKERFSLILESASTNQTSMYLCASSPSGTSGYNEQFFGPGTRLTVL.

This clone turned up a few times. V usage is TRBV6-1 and J usage is TRBJ2-2; 7 bases line up with TRBD1. Per germline, CDR1 MNHNS and CDR2 SASEGT. After removal of 5 bases from V and 5 bases from J, the junction contained 2 bases not matched to a gene. This CDR3 has 13 residues. The CDR3 region is CASSSTGTGELFF. The CDR3 DNA sequence: TGTGCCAGCAGTTCGACAGGGACCGGGGAGCTGTTTTTT.

This chain links TRBV5-1 with TRBJ2-7, with TRBD1 as a possible D gene (5 bases). V lost 2 bases, J lost 1 base, and 13 bases lay in between. CDR3 size: 15 residues. CDR1 is SGHRS and CDR2 is YFSETQ in the germline V gene. CDR3 loop: CASSLNDSPSYEQYF. The CDR3 DNA follows: TGCGCCAGCAGCTTAAATGACAGCCCATCCTACGAGCAGTACTTC.

The chain joins TRBV9 to TRBJ2-5; 7 bases are a match to TRBD1. V was pared by 0 bases and J by 5 bases, with 10 bases of the junction left unmatched. Germline CDR1 and CDR2: SGDLS and YYNGEE. The CDR3 runs to 16 residues. The CDR3 nucleotides read TGTGCCAGCAGCGTAGGAGCAGGGGGATCAGGGGAGACCCAGTACTTC. Protein: CASSVGAGGSGETQYF. Supplemented by reference TRBV9 and TRBJ2-5, the full variable domain reads DSGVTQTPKHLITATGQRVTLRCSPRSGDLSVYWYQQSLDQGLQFLIQYYNGEERAKGNILERFSAQQFPDLHSELNLSSLELGDSALYFCASSVGAGGSGETQYFGPGTRLLVL.

The V call is TRBV7-6, the J call TRBJ2-7, with 9 positions matching TRBD2. V shed 5 bases and J 4 bases; nucleotides not matched to a gene: 6. Germline CDR1 and CDR2: SGHVS and FNYEAQ. CDR3 length equals 14 residues. Here the CDR3 DNA reads TGTGCCAGCAGCCGTAGCGGGAGCGGGTACGAGCAGTACTTC. It yields the protein CASSRSGSGYEQYF.

This chain joins TRBV11-2 and TRBJ2-7, with TRBD2 as a possible D gene (6 bases). Germline V gene data show CDR1 as SGHAT and CDR2 as FQNNGV. This CDR3 is built from 17 residues. V dropped 5 bases and J dropped 7 bases, with 27 bases sitting between them. The DNA for the CDR3 is TGTGCCAGCAGCGGACTGACGCCGGGACTCAGAATTAGGGAGCAGTACTTC. Its translation: CASSGLTPGLRIREQYF.